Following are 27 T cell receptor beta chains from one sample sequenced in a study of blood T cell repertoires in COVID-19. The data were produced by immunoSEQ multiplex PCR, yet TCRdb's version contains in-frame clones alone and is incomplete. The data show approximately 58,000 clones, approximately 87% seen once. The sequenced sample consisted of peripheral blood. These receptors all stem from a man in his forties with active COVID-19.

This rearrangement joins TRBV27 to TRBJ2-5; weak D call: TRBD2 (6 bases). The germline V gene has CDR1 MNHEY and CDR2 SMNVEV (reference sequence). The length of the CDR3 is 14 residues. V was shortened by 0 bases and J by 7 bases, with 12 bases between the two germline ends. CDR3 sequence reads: CASSLSQTEGTQYF. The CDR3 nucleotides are TGTGCCAGCAGTTTATCCCAGACGGAGGGGACCCAGTACTTC.

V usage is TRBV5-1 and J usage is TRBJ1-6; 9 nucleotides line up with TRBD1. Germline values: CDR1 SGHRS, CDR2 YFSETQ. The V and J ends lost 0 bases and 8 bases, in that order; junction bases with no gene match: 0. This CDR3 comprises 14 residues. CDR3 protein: CASSLGQGDSPLHF. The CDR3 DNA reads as TGCGCCAGCAGCTTGGGACAGGGGGATTCACCCCTCCACTTT.

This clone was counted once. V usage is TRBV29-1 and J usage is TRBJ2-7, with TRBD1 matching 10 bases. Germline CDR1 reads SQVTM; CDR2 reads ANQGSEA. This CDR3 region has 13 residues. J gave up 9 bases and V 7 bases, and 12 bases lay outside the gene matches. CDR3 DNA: TGCAGCGCTGGGGGACAGGGGAATCTGGGGCAGTACTTC. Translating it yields CSAGGQGNLGQYF.

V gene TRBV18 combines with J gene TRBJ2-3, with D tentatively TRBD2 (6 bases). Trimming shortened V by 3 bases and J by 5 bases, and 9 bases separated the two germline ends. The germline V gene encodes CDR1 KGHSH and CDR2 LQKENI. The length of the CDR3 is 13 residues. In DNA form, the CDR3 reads TGTGCCAGCTCACCGCCTAGCGTAGATACGCAGTATTTT. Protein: CASSPPSVDTQYF.

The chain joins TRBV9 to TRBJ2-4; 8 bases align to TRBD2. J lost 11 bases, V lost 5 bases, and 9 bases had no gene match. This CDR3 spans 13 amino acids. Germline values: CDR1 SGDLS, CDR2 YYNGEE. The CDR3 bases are TGTGCCAGCAGTCCGGGAGGGGTGGGGGTTCAGTACTTC. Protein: CASSPGGVGVQYF.

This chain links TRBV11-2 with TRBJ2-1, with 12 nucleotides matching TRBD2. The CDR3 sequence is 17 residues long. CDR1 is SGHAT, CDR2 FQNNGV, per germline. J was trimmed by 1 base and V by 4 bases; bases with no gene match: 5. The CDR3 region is CASSSRTSGISYNEQFF. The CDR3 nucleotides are TGTGCCAGCAGCTCCAGGACTAGCGGGATTTCCTACAATGAGCAGTTCTTC. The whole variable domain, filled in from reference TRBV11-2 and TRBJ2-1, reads EAGVAQSPRYKIIEKRQSVAFWCNPISGHATLYWYQQILGQGPKLLIQFQNNGVVDDSQLPKDRFSAERLKGVDSTLKIQPAKLEDSAVYLCASSSRTSGISYNEQFFGPGTRLTVL.

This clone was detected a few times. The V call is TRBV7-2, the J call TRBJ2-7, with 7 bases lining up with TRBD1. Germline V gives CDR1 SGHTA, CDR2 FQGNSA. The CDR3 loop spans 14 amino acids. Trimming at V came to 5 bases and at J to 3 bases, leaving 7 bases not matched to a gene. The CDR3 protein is CASSPPGQIYEQYF. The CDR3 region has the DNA TGTGCCAGCAGCCCCCCGGGACAGATCTACGAGCAGTACTTC.

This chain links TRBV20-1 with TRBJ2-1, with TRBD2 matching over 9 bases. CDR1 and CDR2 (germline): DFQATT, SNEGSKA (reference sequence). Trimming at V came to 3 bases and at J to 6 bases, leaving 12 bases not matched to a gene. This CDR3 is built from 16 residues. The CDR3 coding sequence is TGCAGTGCTAGTGAGGCGGGAGGGCCGGGGGGCAATGAGCAGTTCTTC. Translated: CSASEAGGPGGNEQFF.

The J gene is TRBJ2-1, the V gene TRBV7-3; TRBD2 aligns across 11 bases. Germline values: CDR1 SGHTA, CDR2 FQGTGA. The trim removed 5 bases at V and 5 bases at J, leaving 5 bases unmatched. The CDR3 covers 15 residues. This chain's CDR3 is CASSPQTSGNNEQFF. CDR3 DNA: TGTGCCAGCAGCCCCCAGACTAGCGGGAACAATGAGCAGTTCTTC. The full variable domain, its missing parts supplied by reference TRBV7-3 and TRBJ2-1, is GAGVSQTPSNKVTEKGKYVELRCDPISGHTALYWYRQSLGQGPEFLIYFQGTGAADDSGLPNDRFFAVRPEGSVSTLKIQRTERGDSAVYLCASSPQTSGNNEQFFGPGTRLTVL.

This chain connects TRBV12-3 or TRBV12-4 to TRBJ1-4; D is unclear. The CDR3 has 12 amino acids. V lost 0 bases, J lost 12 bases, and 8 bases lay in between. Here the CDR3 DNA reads TGTGCCAGCAGTTTAGCGCGGTTGGAACTGTTTTTT. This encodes CASSLARLELFF.

The CDR3 sequence is CASSIRTGDVRSPLHF. CDR3 DNA sequence: TGTGCCAGTAGTATACGAACAGGGGACGTTCGTTCACCCCTCCACTTT. The chain uses TRBV19 and TRBJ1-6; TRBD1 agrees at 7 bases. The CDR3 contains 16 residues. The ends lost 2 bases at V and 9 bases at J; junction bases unmatched: 10. Per germline, CDR1 LNHDA and CDR2 SQIVND (reference sequence). Looking up the rest from reference TRBV19 and TRBJ1-6 gives the full variable domain: DGGITQSPKYLFRKEGQNVTLSCEQNLNHDAMYWYRQDPGQGLRLIYYSQIVNDFQKGDIAEGYSVSREKKESFPLTVTSAQKNPTAFYLCASSIRTGDVRSPLHFGNGTRLTVT.

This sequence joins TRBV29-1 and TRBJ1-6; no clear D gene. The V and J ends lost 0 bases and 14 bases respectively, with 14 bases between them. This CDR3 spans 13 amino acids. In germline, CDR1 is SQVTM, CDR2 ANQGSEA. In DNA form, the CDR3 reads TGCAGCGTTGAAGATGAGGCAGAATGGTCCCTCCACTTT. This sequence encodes CSVEDEAEWSLHF.

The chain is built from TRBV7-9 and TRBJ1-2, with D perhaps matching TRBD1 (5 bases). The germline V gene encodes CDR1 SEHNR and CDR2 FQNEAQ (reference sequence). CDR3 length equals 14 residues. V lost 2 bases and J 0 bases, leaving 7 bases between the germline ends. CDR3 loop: CASSLQGSNYGYTF. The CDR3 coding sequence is TGTGCCAGCAGCTTACAGGGATCTAACTATGGCTACACCTTC. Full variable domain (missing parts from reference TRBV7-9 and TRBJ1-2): DTGVSQNPRHKITKRGQNVTFRCDPISEHNRLYWYRQTLGQGPEFLTYFQNEAQLEKSRLLSDRFSAERPKGSFSTLEIQRTEQGDSAMYLCASSLQGSNYGYTFGSGTRLTVV.

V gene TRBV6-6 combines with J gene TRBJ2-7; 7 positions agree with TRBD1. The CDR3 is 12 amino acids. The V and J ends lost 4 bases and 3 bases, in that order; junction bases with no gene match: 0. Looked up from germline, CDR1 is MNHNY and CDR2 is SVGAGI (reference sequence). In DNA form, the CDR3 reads TGTGCCAGCAGTTCAGGGGGCTACGAGCAGTACTTC. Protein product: CASSSGGYEQYF.

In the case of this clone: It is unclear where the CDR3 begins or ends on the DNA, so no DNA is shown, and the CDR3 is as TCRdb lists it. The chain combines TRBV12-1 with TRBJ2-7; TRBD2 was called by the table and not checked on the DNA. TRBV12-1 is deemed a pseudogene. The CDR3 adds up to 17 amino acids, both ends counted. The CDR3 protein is CASSFAPGAAEINEQYF.

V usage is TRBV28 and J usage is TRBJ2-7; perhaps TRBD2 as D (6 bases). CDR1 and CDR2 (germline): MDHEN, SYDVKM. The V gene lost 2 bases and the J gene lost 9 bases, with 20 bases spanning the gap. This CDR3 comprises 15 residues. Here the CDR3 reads CASSLMSGTYGLQYF. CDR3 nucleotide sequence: TGTGCCAGCAGTTTAATGTCCGGGACTTATGGTTTGCAGTACTTC. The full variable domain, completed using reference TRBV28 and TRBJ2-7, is DVKVTQSSRYLVKRTGEKVFLECVQDMDHENMFWYRQDPGLGLRLIYFSYDVKMKEKGDIPEGYSVSREKKERFSLILESASTNQTSMYLCASSLMSGTYGLQYFGPGTRLTVT.

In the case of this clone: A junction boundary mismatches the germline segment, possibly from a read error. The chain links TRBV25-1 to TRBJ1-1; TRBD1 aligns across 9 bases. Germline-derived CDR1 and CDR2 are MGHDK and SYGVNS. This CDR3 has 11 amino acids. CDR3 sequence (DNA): TGTGCCAGCAGCGGACAGGGGACTTTAGTATTT. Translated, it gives CASSGQGTLVF.

The CDR3 region is CSASMTGLADNEQFF. CDR3 sequence (DNA): TGCAGTGCTAGTATGACGGGACTAGCGGACAATGAGCAGTTCTTC. The chain joins TRBV20-1 to TRBJ2-1; TRBD2 matches 11 bases. The CDR3 is made up of 15 amino acids. Per the germline V gene, CDR1 is DFQATT and CDR2 is SNEGSKA (reference sequence). The V and J ends lost 3 bases and 5 bases, in that order; junction bases with no gene match: 6.

The CDR3 region is CASSTGLGNTIYF. DNA for the CDR3: TGCGCCAGCAGCACGGGACTGGGAAACACCATATATTTT. The rearrangement links TRBV5-1 to TRBJ1-3; possibly TRBD1 for D (5 bases). Trimming removed 4 bases at V and 4 bases at J, with 9 bases between. The CDR3 totals 13 residues. Germline CDR1 is SGHRS and CDR2 is YFSETQ.

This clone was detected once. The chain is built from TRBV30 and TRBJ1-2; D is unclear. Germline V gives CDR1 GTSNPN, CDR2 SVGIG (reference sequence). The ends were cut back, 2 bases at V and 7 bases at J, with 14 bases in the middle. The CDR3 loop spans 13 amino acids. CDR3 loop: CAWSIDRPGGYTF. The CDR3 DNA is TGTGCCTGGAGTATCGACCGTCCAGGTGGCTACACCTTC.

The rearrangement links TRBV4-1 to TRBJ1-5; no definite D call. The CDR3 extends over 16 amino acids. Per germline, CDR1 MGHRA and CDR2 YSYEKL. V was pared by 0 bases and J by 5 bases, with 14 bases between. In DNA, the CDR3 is TGCGCCAGCAGCCAAGAGGCGGTGGTTCCCTATCAGCCCCAGCATTTT. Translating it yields CASSQEAVVPYQPQHF.

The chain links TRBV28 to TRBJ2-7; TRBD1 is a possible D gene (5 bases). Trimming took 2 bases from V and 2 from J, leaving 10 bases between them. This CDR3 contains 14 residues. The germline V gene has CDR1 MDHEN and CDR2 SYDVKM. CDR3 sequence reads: CASSLGAGTYEQYF. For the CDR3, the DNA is TGTGCCAGCAGTTTAGGGGCAGGGACCTACGAGCAGTACTTC.

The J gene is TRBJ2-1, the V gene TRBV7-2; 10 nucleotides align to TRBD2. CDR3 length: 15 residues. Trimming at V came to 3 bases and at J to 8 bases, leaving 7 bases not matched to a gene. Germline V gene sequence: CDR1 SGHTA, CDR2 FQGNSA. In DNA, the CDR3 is TGTGCCAGCAGCTTTCTAGCGGGAGAGGGATATGAGCAGTTCTTC. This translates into CASSFLAGEGYEQFF.

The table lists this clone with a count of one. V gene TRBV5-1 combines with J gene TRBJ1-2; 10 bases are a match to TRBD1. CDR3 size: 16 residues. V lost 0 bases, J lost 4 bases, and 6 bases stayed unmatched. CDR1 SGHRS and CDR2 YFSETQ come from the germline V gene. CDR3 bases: TGCGCCAGCAGCTTGGACTCGACAGGGGGCCTCTATGGCTACACCTTC. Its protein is CASSLDSTGGLYGYTF.

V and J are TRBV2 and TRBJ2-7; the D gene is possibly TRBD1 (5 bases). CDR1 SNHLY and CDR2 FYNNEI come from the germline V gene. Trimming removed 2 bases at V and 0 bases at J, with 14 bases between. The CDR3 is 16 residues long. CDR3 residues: CASSERGDLVSYEQYF. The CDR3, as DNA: TGTGCCAGCAGTGAAAGGGGCGACTTGGTCTCCTACGAGCAGTACTTC.

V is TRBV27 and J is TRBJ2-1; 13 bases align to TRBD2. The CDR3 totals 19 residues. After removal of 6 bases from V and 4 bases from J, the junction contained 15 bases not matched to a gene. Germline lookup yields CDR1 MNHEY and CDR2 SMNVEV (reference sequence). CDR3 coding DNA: TGTGCCAGCAGCCCCTTCGGTACCGGGACTAGCGGGGTATACAATGAGCAGTTCTTC. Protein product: CASSPFGTGTSGVYNEQFF.

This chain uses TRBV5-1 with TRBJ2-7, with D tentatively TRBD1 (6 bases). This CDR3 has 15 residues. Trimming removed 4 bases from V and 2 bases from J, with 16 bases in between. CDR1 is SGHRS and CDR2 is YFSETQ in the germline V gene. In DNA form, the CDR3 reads TGCGCCAGCAGCCAGAATACAGGGTCCGCCTACGAGCAGTACTTC. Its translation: CASSQNTGSAYEQYF.